This TCR beta chain is from a study of blood T cell repertoires in COVID-19. Whole-study context: The study drew acute and convalescent COVID-19 samples from the United States, Italy and Spain. T cells, B-cell-depleted T cells, or PBMCs supplied cDNA or gDNA.

Under the authors' procedure: Counts of nucleated cells, estimated from reference gene primer amplification, were obtained. The assay was immunoSEQ multiplex PCR, and TCRdb's table has in-frame clones only and misses some. That table furnishes V, J and clone size, whereas the DNA furnished D and trimming. Of roughly 170,000 clones listed, around 83% are singletons. It was during active infection that Seattle patients were enrolled and then longitudinally followed. V gave up 2 bases and J gave up 4 bases; unmatched junction bases: 4. CDR3 length: 15 amino acids. The germline V gene has CDR1 SNHLY and CDR2 FYNNEI.

Sequencing was performed on peripheral blood. The chain employs TRBV2 and TRBJ2-3, with 9 bases identical to TRBD1. The TCR originated in a woman in her forties or fifties with COVID-19, enrolled during active disease. The CDR3 is CASSEQGQGPDTQYF. CDR3 bases: TGTGCCAGCAGTGAACAGGGACAGGGCCCAGATACGCAGTATTTT.